The next 25 T cell receptor beta chains were all read from a single sample in a study of T cell responses to AZD1222 COVID-19 vaccine. Sequencing was performed with immunoSEQ multiplex PCR; in TCRdb, only in-frame clones are kept and a portion is missing. The table has roughly 100,000 clones, 75% to 95% seen once. The material sequenced was peripheral blood, taken on day 0 of AZD1222 vaccination. These receptors originate from an adult in good health.

The genes are TRBV28 and TRBJ2-2, with a possible D match to TRBD2 (5 bases). This CDR3 has 16 amino acids. V dropped 2 bases and J dropped 2 bases, with 12 bases sitting between them. Germline CDR1 and CDR2: MDHEN and SYDVKM. The DNA of the CDR3 is TGTGCCAGCAGTTTAGGTCGCTGGACTAACACCGGGGAGCTGTTTTTT. It encodes CASSLGRWTNTGELFF.

The V call is TRBV5-1, the J call TRBJ2-2, with D perhaps TRBD2 (5 bases). The germline V gene has CDR1 SGHRS and CDR2 YFSETQ. The V gene lost 5 bases and the J gene lost 5 bases, with 16 bases spanning the gap. The CDR3 extends over 15 amino acids. CDR3 loop: CASREWHGETGELFF. The CDR3 nucleotides read TGCGCCAGCAGAGAGTGGCACGGGGAGACCGGGGAGCTGTTTTTT.

The V gene is TRBV7-9, the J gene TRBJ2-1, with TRBD2 identical over 8 bases. Trimming cost V 5 bases and J 8 bases; bases outside gene matches: 20. Germline loops: CDR1 SEHNR, CDR2 FQNEAQ (reference sequence). There are 18 residues in the CDR3. CDR3 nucleotide sequence: TGTGCCAGCAGCCCTCCCCACATCCCGGGACTAGTTTACCATGAGCAGTTCTTC. It encodes CASSPPHIPGLVYHEQFF. The variable domain in full, with the rest retrieved from reference TRBV7-9 and TRBJ2-1, is DTGVSQNPRHKITKRGQNVTFRCDPISEHNRLYWYRQTLGQGPEFLTYFQNEAQLEKSRLLSDRFSAERPKGSFSTLEIQRTEQGDSAMYLCASSPPHIPGLVYHEQFFGPGTRLTVL.

The chain uses TRBV7-3 and TRBJ2-1; TRBD2 matches at 7 bases. The CDR3 is 13 residues long. The V gene end was trimmed by 4 bases and the J gene end by 10 bases; junction bases not matched to a gene: 7. Germline V gives CDR1 SGHTA, CDR2 FQGTGA. The CDR3 DNA sequence: TGTGCCAGCAGCTCCTATCTAGCGGAGGAGCAGTTCTTC. It specifies CASSSYLAEEQFF. The full variable domain, in which reference TRBV7-3 and TRBJ2-1 provide the parts outside the CDR3, is GAGVSQTPSNKVTEKGKYVELRCDPISGHTALYWYRQSLGQGPEFLIYFQGTGAADDSGLPNDRFFAVRPEGSVSTLKIQRTERGDSAVYLCASSSYLAEEQFFGPGTRLTVL.

The V and J genes are TRBV18 and TRBJ1-6; D perhaps matches TRBD1 (6 bases). V lost 6 bases and J lost 9, with 18 bases in between. The germline V gene has CDR1 KGHSH and CDR2 LQKENI. The CDR3 spans 15 residues. CDR3 sequence reads: CASSASQGQGSPLHF. CDR3 bases: TGTGCCAGCTCGGCCAGCCAGGGGCAGGGTTCACCCCTCCACTTT.

This clone was picked up one time. This rearrangement joins TRBV28 to TRBJ2-7; maybe TRBD2 (6 bases). The CDR3 extends over 16 amino acids. Germline V gene lookup returns CDR1 MDHEN and CDR2 SYDVKM. The V and J ends lost 3 bases and 3 bases respectively, with 18 bases between them. CDR3: CASSFLGPEGFYEQYF. The CDR3 nucleotides read TGTGCCAGCAGTTTTCTCGGACCGGAGGGATTCTACGAGCAGTACTTC.

V is TRBV27 and J is TRBJ1-2, with 12 nucleotides matching TRBD1. Germline assignment: CDR1 MNHEY and CDR2 SMNVEV (reference sequence). V lost 4 bases and J lost 8; bases outside the gene matches: 8. The CDR3 is 15 residues long. In DNA form, the CDR3 reads TGTGCCAGCAGTTCTCCGGGACAGGGGGCTAGAGGCTACACCTTC. Protein product: CASSSPGQGARGYTF.

V gene TRBV5-1 combines with J gene TRBJ2-7; 7 bases line up with TRBD1. This CDR3 is built from 16 residues. Germline V gene sequence: CDR1 SGHRS, CDR2 YFSETQ. V trimming: 3 bases; J trimming: 6 bases; junction bases outside the gene matches: 15. CDR3 residues: CASSYATGARAREQYF. In DNA form, the CDR3 reads TGCGCCAGCAGCTACGCAACAGGGGCCCGAGCTCGCGAGCAGTACTTC.

The V call is TRBV7-3, the J call TRBJ2-7; 7 bases agree with TRBD1. V lost 1 base and J lost 6; bases outside the gene matches: 6. Germline V gene sequence: CDR1 SGHTA, CDR2 FQGTGA. This CDR3 is 14 amino acids long. The CDR3 DNA reads TGTGCCAGCAGCTTAAGACGGGACAGCGCCGAGCAGTACTTC. Its translation: CASSLRRDSAEQYF.

J is TRBJ1-4 and V is TRBV21-1; TRBD1 is the table's D call and was not checked against the DNA. TRBV21-1 is a listed pseudogene. The CDR3 loop spans 15 amino acids. CDR3 coding DNA: TGTGCCAGCAGCAAAGAAAGGGGATTATATGAAAAACTGTTTTTT. This encodes CASSKERGLYEKLFF.

The rearrangement joins TRBV18 to TRBJ2-1, with 9 nucleotides matching TRBD1. The CDR3 sequence is 16 residues long. Germline lookup yields CDR1 KGHSH and CDR2 LQKENI. V was clipped by 3 bases and J by 2 bases; unmatched bases: 5. CDR3 sequence reads: CASSPRGTGTYNEQFF. CDR3 coding DNA: TGTGCCAGCTCACCCCGGGGGACAGGGACCTACAATGAGCAGTTCTTC.

V and J are TRBV6-5 and TRBJ1-1; 7 bases fit TRBD1. Germline trimming cut 7 bases from V and 1 base from J; bases unmatched to any gene: 3. CDR3 size: 13 residues. The germline CDR1 and CDR2 sequences are MNHEY and SVGAGI. CDR3 coding DNA: TGTGCCAGCACCAGGACAGGGAACACTGAAGCTTTCTTT. This encodes CASTRTGNTEAFF.

This chain joins TRBV30 and TRBJ1-3, with D uncertain. The CDR3 length is 13 residues. Germline CDR1 reads GTSNPN; CDR2 reads SVGIG (reference sequence). The CDR3 DNA follows: TGTGCTTGGTCGGGCAGCTCTGGAAACACCATATATTTT. Protein: CAWSGSSGNTIYF.

The chain links TRBV28 to TRBJ1-5; 7 bases match TRBD1. The CDR3 consists of 14 residues. J gave up 0 bases and V 11 bases, and 7 bases lay outside the gene matches. Germline V gene sequence: CDR1 MDHEN, CDR2 SYDVKM. CDR3 amino acids: CALRGQHSNQPQHF. CDR3 coding DNA: TGTGCCTTAAGGGGGCAGCATAGCAATCAGCCCCAGCATTTT. Full variable domain (rest looked up from reference TRBV28 and TRBJ1-5): DVKVTQSSRYLVKRTGEKVFLECVQDMDHENMFWYRQDPGLGLRLIYFSYDVKMKEKGDIPEGYSVSREKKERFSLILESASTNQTSMYLCALRGQHSNQPQHFGDGTRLSIL.

CDR3 coding DNA: TGTGCCAGCAGCCAAGAGGGGACTAGCGGGCTCCGCTCCTACAATGAGCAGTTCTTC. It codes for CASSQEGTSGLRSYNEQFF. The chain employs TRBV11-3 and TRBJ2-1; 12 bases are a match to TRBD2. The germline V gene has CDR1 SGHNT and CDR2 YENEEA. V lost 5 bases, J lost 0 bases, and 11 bases stayed unmatched. The CDR3 has 19 amino acids.

The chain has TRBV12-2 and TRBJ1-2; the table's D call, TRBD1, has no DNA check behind it. TRBV12-2 is designated a pseudogene. This CDR3 is 16 amino acids long. The chain's CDR3 is CASRLKIGRGRDGYTF. The CDR3 DNA follows: TGTGCAAGTCGCTTAAAAATCGGCAGGGGAAGAGATGGCTACACCTTC.

The genes are TRBV19 and TRBJ2-2; D might be TRBD2 (6 bases). Germline V lookup: CDR1 LNHDA, CDR2 SQIVND (reference sequence). V dropped 5 bases and J dropped 4 bases, with 14 bases sitting between them. This CDR3 has 15 amino acids. The CDR3 is CASSFLTSSTGELFF. CDR3 nucleotides: TGTGCCAGTAGTTTCCTGACTAGTTCCACCGGGGAGCTGTTTTTT.

This chain links TRBV30 with TRBJ2-2; TRBD2 might be the D (5 bases). Trimming removed 3 bases from V and 5 bases from J, with 16 bases in between. The germline V gene has CDR1 GTSNPN and CDR2 SVGIG (reference sequence). The CDR3 is made up of 15 amino acids. The CDR3 spells CAWRNSGITTGELFF. The CDR3 DNA is TGTGCCTGGAGGAACTCCGGGATTACGACCGGGGAGCTGTTTTTT.

The gene calls are TRBV12-3 or TRBV12-4 and TRBJ1-2; D remains ambiguous. The CDR3 has 11 amino acids. V lost 8 bases and J lost 4, with 8 bases in between. The CDR3 protein is CASGQTYGYTF. The CDR3 DNA reads as TGTGCCAGCGGGCAGACCTATGGCTACACCTTC.

CDR3 nucleotides: TGTGCCAGCAGCTCCCGGACAGGGACAGATACGCAGTATTTT. This codes for CASSSRTGTDTQYF. This sequence joins TRBV7-8 and TRBJ2-3; TRBD1 matches at 8 bases. V lost 4 bases to trimming and J lost 3 bases; unmatched junction nucleotides: 3. CDR3 length: 14 amino acids. Germline CDR1 SGHVS, CDR2 FQNEAQ.

The V and J genes are TRBV10-2 and TRBJ1-1; unclear D gene. The CDR3 is 11 residues long. Trimming stripped 8 bases from V and 2 bases from J, with 6 bases between. Germline CDR1 WSHSY, CDR2 SAAADI. In DNA form, the CDR3 reads TGCGCCAGCGGGGTTAACACTGAAGCTTTCTTT. Its translation is CASGVNTEAFF.

The chain links TRBV6-4 to TRBJ2-1, with D possibly matching TRBD1 (5 bases). This CDR3 comprises 15 residues. The germline gives CDR1 MRHNA, CDR2 SNTAGT. The V end lost 5 bases, the J end lost 0 bases, and 11 bases lay between the germline ends. CDR3 nucleotide sequence: TGTGCCAGCAGTAAGGACACAAACTCCTACAATGAGCAGTTCTTC. It codes for CASSKDTNSYNEQFF.

The chain carries TRBV2 and TRBJ1-4; TRBD1 matches at 9 bases. The germline gives CDR1 SNHLY, CDR2 FYNNEI. V lost 2 bases and J lost 8; bases outside the gene matches: 18. This CDR3 is 19 amino acids long. The CDR3 DNA reads as TGTGCCAGCAGTGAAATACCGGGACAGGGCGGTCTGATGAAGGAAAAACTGTTTTTT. Its translation is CASSEIPGQGGLMKEKLFF.

This sequence joins TRBV6-5 and TRBJ1-2; TRBD1 matches 8 bases. Germline assignment: CDR1 MNHEY and CDR2 SVGAGI. The length of the CDR3 is 12 residues. V lost 8 bases to trimming and J lost 4 bases; unmatched junction nucleotides: 3. The CDR3 sequence is CASQTGAYGYTF. In DNA form, the CDR3 reads TGTGCCAGCCAGACAGGGGCCTATGGCTACACCTTC.

The genes are TRBV28 and TRBJ2-7, with D hard to call. The CDR3 is made up of 11 amino acids. CDR1 and CDR2 from the germline V gene are MDHEN and SYDVKM. The V gene lost 5 bases and the J gene lost 7 bases, with 9 bases spanning the gap. The CDR3 sequence is CASSKTVEQYF. The CDR3 bases are TGTGCCAGCAGTAAGACTGTAGAGCAGTACTTC.